This T cell receptor (beta chain) was sequenced for a study of cytomegalovirus exposure and HLA in healthy donors. In the PCR, 60 Vbeta and 13 Jbeta primers were used. Profiled with immunoSEQ multiplex PCR; TCRdb holds only in-frame clones, not every one. Of roughly 100,000 clones in the sample, approximately 76% were seen once. The CDR3 runs to 14 residues. The sequenced sample consisted of PBMCs. This chain links TRBV21-1 with TRBJ2-5; the table assigns TRBD2, which was not confirmed against the DNA. TRBV21-1 is termed a pseudogene. The clonotype originates from a man aged 35 to 55 in good health and CMV-seronegative. For the CDR3, the DNA is TGTGCCAGCAGCACTCTTGAGGGAGGCGAGACCCAGTACTTC. This sequence encodes CASSTLEGGETQYF.